This T cell receptor beta chain stems from a study of blood T cell repertoires in COVID-19. Germline loops: CDR1 MNHEY, CDR2 SVGAGI. The V gene end was trimmed by 10 bases and the J gene end by 5 bases; junction bases not matched to a gene: 9. The CDR3 runs to 13 residues. Clones were sequenced by immunoSEQ multiplex PCR, and TCRdb holds only the in-frame ones, with some missing. The sample carries 250,000 to 350,000 clones, about nine tenths recorded once. The clonotype comes from a woman between 40 and 55 years old who had recovered from COVID-19. J is TRBJ2-3 and V is TRBV6-5, with 7 bases matching TRBD2. The sample taken for sequencing was peripheral blood. In nucleotides, the CDR3 is TGTGCCACCCATCGGCGGGAGTTAGATACGCAGTATTTT. This codes for CATHRRELDTQYF.